The 5 T cell receptor beta chains in this list originate from one sample, sequenced in a study of response to subunit inactivated influenza vaccine (dated by TCRdb to the late 2010s). Library method: RT-PCR. TCRdb shows the sequencer as Illumina HiSeq 2500. TCRdb ran its own pipeline on the public reads, namely fastp trimming at Q25 and MiXCR clone calling, and kept in-frame beta chains. Entries that share a CDR3 protein sequence are merged under the most common genes and DNA. A total of 590,000 or so distinct CDR3 sequences appear in this sample, 11% to 15% of them only once. The ten largest clones add up to 7.6% of the sample. This material consisted of PBMCs from blood, taken 14 to 15 days before vaccination. The receptors were sampled from a man aged 45-65 years who received an inactivated influenza vaccine. Donor details come from another sample of the same person, matched by shared clones.

This clonotype showed up just a few times. The chain is built from TRBV11-2 and TRBJ2-1; no firm D call. Germline values: CDR1 SGHAT, CDR2 FQNNGV. V was shortened by 5 bases and J by 0 bases, with 11 bases between the two germline ends. The CDR3 has 15 residues. This CDR3 is CASSAVRSSYNEQFF. Written as DNA, the CDR3 is TGTGCCAGCAGCGCCGTACGGTCCTCCTACAATGAGCAGTTCTTC.

This clonotype appeared a few times. The J gene is TRBJ1-1, the V gene TRBV7-9; D might be TRBD1 (6 bases). CDR3 size: 16 residues. Per the germline V gene, CDR1 is SEHNR and CDR2 is FQNEAQ (reference sequence). Trimming cost V 1 base and J 1 base, with 13 bases left between them. This CDR3 reads CASSLEGAGANTEAFF. The DNA of the CDR3 is TGTGCCAGCAGCTTAGAAGGGGCAGGGGCGAACACTGAAGCTTTCTTT. Full variable domain (rest looked up from reference TRBV7-9 and TRBJ1-1): DTGVSQNPRHKITKRGQNVTFRCDPISEHNRLYWYRQTLGQGPEFLTYFQNEAQLEKSRLLSDRFSAERPKGSFSTLEIQRTEQGDSAMYLCASSLEGAGANTEAFFGQGTRLTVV.

This chain links TRBV5-1 with TRBJ2-5, with TRBD2 matching over 9 bases. The CDR3 extends over 14 amino acids. V shed 4 bases and J 5 bases; nucleotides not matched to a gene: 6. Germline V gene lookup returns CDR1 SGHRS and CDR2 YFSETQ. In DNA form, the CDR3 reads TGCGCCAGCAGCCCCGGGACTAGCTGGGAGACCCAGTACTTC. It yields the protein CASSPGTSWETQYF.

This clonotype was recorded a few times. The chain has TRBV4-3 and TRBJ2-2, with D perhaps given as TRBD1 or TRBD2 (5 bases each). V lost 1 base and J 0 bases, leaving 9 bases between the germline ends. The CDR3 sequence is 16 residues long. Germline loops: CDR1 LGHNA, CDR2 YSLEER. CDR3 sequence (DNA): TGCGCCAGCAGCCAAGCCCGGGGCCCGAACACCGGGGAGCTGTTTTTT. It encodes CASSQARGPNTGELFF.

This clonotype has a handful of counts. The chain has TRBV3-1 and TRBJ1-6; D is uncertain. Germline CDR1 and CDR2: LGHDT and YNNKEL (reference sequence). The CDR3 contains 15 residues. Trimming left V 0 bases short and J 9 bases short, with 12 bases between. The CDR3 here is CASSQEPGLSSPLHF. The CDR3 bases are TGTGCCAGCAGCCAAGAGCCAGGCCTTAGTTCACCCCTCCACTTT.